This T cell receptor (beta chain) came from a study of metastatic and nonmetastatic thyroid tumors. Study details: Repertoire comparisons spanned blood and tumor or nodule tissue from malignant and benign thyroid patients.

Nobody among the patients had been given any treatment before thyroid surgery. TCRdb re-analyzed the PCR reads using MiXCR. The sample shows about 19,000 clones, 16% of them seen only once. After removal of 0 bases from V and 4 bases from J, the junction contained 7 bases not matched to a gene. The CDR3 has 16 amino acids. Germline V CDR1 and CDR2: DFQATT, SNEGSKA (reference sequence). This clone came up many times. This TCR derives from a male donor with papillary thyroid cancer or a benign thyroid nodule (not recorded which). Some clones in this sample may be carry-over from other donors' samples. The sequencing input was blood. The gene calls are TRBV20-1 and TRBJ2-7; 12 bases align to TRBD2. In nucleotides, the CDR3 is TGCAGTGCTAGAGATCAAAGGACTAGCGGGAATTACGAGCAGTACTTC. This encodes CSARDQRTSGNYEQYF.